A single sample is the source of the 27 T cell receptor beta chains below, sequenced in a study of shared clonotypes between healthy human individuals. Clones were read by immunoSEQ multiplex PCR, and TCRdb kept only the in-frame ones, dropping some. Here the sample spans approximately 980,000 clones, 60% to 85% being singletons. Sequenced input: memory CD4+ T cells sorted from blood. Subset noted: CD45RA-negative fraction. These receptors were collected from a young man in good health.

As concerns this clone: Other DNA sequences within the sample encode an identical CDR3. The chain joins TRBV4-1 to TRBJ2-3; 8 nucleotides align to TRBD2. V shed 0 bases, J shed 1 base, and the junction held 3 bases outside the gene matches. CDR3 length: 16 amino acids. Germline V gives CDR1 MGHRA, CDR2 YSYEKL. CDR3 sequence: CASSQEGGGRTDTQYF. CDR3 DNA: TGCGCCAGCAGCCAAGAAGGCGGGGGGCGCACAGATACGCAGTATTTT.

As regards this clone: In the same sample, other DNA sequences code for this CDR3. The V call is TRBV5-1, the J call TRBJ2-7; tentatively, D is TRBD2 (5 bases). V was shortened by 1 base and J by 3 bases, with 11 bases between the two germline ends. CDR1 SGHRS and CDR2 YFSETQ come from the germline V gene. This CDR3 contains 14 residues. As DNA, the CDR3 is TGCGCCAGCAGCTTGACTAGTGGTGGCTACGAGCAGTACTTC. It specifies CASSLTSGGYEQYF.

The chain couples TRBV6-1 to TRBJ1-1, with D perhaps TRBD1 (5 bases). Germline loops: CDR1 MNHNS, CDR2 SASEGT. The CDR3 extends over 14 amino acids. Deletions cut 4 bases from V and 7 bases from J, with 16 bases between. CDR3 DNA sequence: TGTGCCAGCAGTGCTCCCTCTTGGGGGGGTGAAGCTTTCTTT. Residues: CASSAPSWGGEAFF.

The chain combines TRBV18 with TRBJ2-7; D possibly corresponds to TRBD1 (6 bases). The CDR3 has 14 residues. The V end was cut by 5 bases, the J end by 3 bases, with 14 bases between. In germline, CDR1 is KGHSH, CDR2 LQKENI. As DNA, the CDR3 is TGTGCCAGCTCAGAACATACAGGGAACTACGAGCAGTACTTC. This gives the protein CASSEHTGNYEQYF.

The V and J genes are TRBV7-9 and TRBJ2-6; 7 bases fit TRBD1. The CDR3 is made up of 19 amino acids. The V gene end was trimmed by 3 bases and the J gene end by 1 base; junction bases not matched to a gene: 12. Germline V gene data show CDR1 as SEHNR and CDR2 as FQNEAQ (reference sequence). The CDR3 DNA sequence: TGTGCCAGCAGCTTCATCAGGGGGATAGTTGAGTCTGGGGCCAACGTCCTGACTTTC. Residues: CASSFIRGIVESGANVLTF.

Points on this clone: The sample has other DNA sequences that encode this CDR3 too. The chain employs TRBV2 and TRBJ1-5, with D tentatively TRBD1 (5 bases). In germline, CDR1 is SNHLY, CDR2 FYNNEI. The CDR3 is 15 amino acids. V lost 4 bases and J 2 bases, leaving 12 bases between the germline ends. The CDR3 sequence is CASSGGGGGNQPQHF. In DNA form, the CDR3 reads TGTGCCAGCAGTGGCGGGGGAGGCGGCAATCAGCCCCAGCATTTT.

The chain couples TRBV19 to TRBJ2-4; 7 positions match TRBD1. The CDR3 is 14 amino acids. Germline V lookup: CDR1 LNHDA, CDR2 SQIVND (reference sequence). Losses at the gene ends were 5 bases for V and 2 bases for J; bases not matched to a gene: 3. This CDR3 reads CASSPTGSKNIQYF. The CDR3 region has the DNA TGTGCCAGTAGTCCGACAGGGTCCAAAAACATTCAGTACTTC.

Ten or more counts support this clone. This chain connects TRBV5-5 to TRBJ2-2; 7 nucleotides align to TRBD1. The V segment lost 4 bases and the J segment 2 bases; nucleotides outside the gene matches: 5. Germline CDR1 reads SGHKS; CDR2 reads YYEKEE (reference sequence). CDR3 size: 15 residues. The CDR3 nucleotides are TGTGCCAGCAGCCTGGACAGGCCCAACACCGGGGAGCTGTTTTTT. Translated, it gives CASSLDRPNTGELFF.

This clone was seen repeatedly, ten times or more. The J gene is TRBJ1-2, the V gene TRBV2; the match to TRBD1 covers 10 bases. With V trimmed by 6 bases and J by 6 bases, 7 bases remained unmatched. The germline V gene encodes CDR1 SNHLY and CDR2 FYNNEI. CDR3 size: 14 residues. The CDR3 loop is CASSAGTGVNGYTF. For the CDR3, the DNA is TGTGCCAGCAGCGCCGGGACAGGGGTAAATGGCTACACCTTC.

V usage is TRBV19 and J usage is TRBJ1-5; 7 bases are a match to TRBD1. The junction had 13 bases not matched to a gene; V was cut back by 5 bases and J by 9 bases. Germline CDR1 LNHDA, CDR2 SQIVND (reference sequence). There are 15 residues in the CDR3. The CDR3 DNA reads TGTGCCAGTAGTGCCCAAGGGACAGACAAAGCGCCCCAGCATTTT. Its protein product is CASSAQGTDKAPQHF.

V usage is TRBV11-2 and J usage is TRBJ1-1; D gene ambiguous. The CDR3 extends over 15 amino acids. CDR1 SGHAT and CDR2 FQNNGV come from the germline V gene. V shed 2 bases and J shed 4 bases, with 14 bases lying between them. The CDR3 spells CASSLLNLAGTEAFF. DNA for the CDR3: TGTGCCAGCAGCTTATTAAATCTTGCAGGCACTGAAGCTTTCTTT.

This clone came up once. This chain connects TRBV29-1 to TRBJ1-4, with 10 bases that match TRBD1. In germline, CDR1 is SQVTM, CDR2 ANQGSEA. V gave up 3 bases and J gave up 8 bases; unmatched junction bases: 9. This CDR3 region has 15 residues. The CDR3 spells CSVEGETGGREKLFF. The CDR3 nucleotides are TGCAGCGTTGAGGGCGAGACAGGGGGCCGAGAAAAACTGTTTTTT.

V gene TRBV5-1 combines with J gene TRBJ2-7, with D perhaps matching TRBD2 (6 bases). The germline gives CDR1 SGHRS, CDR2 YFSETQ. The CDR3 contains 16 residues. Between the trimmed V and J ends, which lost 2 bases and 0 bases, there was a span of 15 bases. The CDR3 spells CASSFSIGGSSYEQYF. The CDR3 nucleotides are TGCGCCAGCAGCTTCTCAATCGGGGGAAGCTCCTACGAGCAGTACTTC.

This clone was seen more than once but under ten times. This sequence joins TRBV10-2 and TRBJ2-3; 9 bases match TRBD2. This CDR3 has 13 residues. With 6 bases clipped from V and 2 bases from J, the junction kept 0 bases outside the gene matches. Germline lookup yields CDR1 WSHSY and CDR2 SAAADI. DNA for the CDR3: TGCGCCAGCAGGGGACTAGCCACAGATACGCAGTATTTT. Translated: CASRGLATDTQYF.

The chain joins TRBV2 to TRBJ2-7, with TRBD1 matching over 9 bases. V was clipped by 6 bases and J by 6 bases; unmatched bases: 3. CDR1 SNHLY and CDR2 FYNNEI come from the germline V gene. CDR3 size: 12 residues. The CDR3 nucleotides read TGTGCCAGCAGCGCACAGGGGGCCGAGCAGTACTTC. Residues: CASSAQGAEQYF.

This sequence joins TRBV28 and TRBJ2-1, with D unclear. V lost 8 bases to trimming and J lost 0 bases, with 8 bases between them. The CDR3 consists of 13 residues. The germline V gene has CDR1 MDHEN and CDR2 SYDVKM. CDR3 sequence reads: CASLSASYNEQFF. As DNA, the CDR3 is TGTGCCAGCCTCTCGGCCTCCTACAATGAGCAGTTCTTC.

V usage is TRBV6-1 and J usage is TRBJ2-5; maybe TRBD1 (5 bases). The germline CDR1 and CDR2 sequences are MNHNS and SASEGT. The length of the CDR3 is 14 residues. V lost 1 base and J 4 bases, leaving 10 bases between the germline ends. CDR3 loop: CASSEGGSGETQYF. The CDR3 bases are TGTGCCAGCAGTGAAGGGGGCTCAGGAGAGACCCAGTACTTC.

This clone has a handful of counts. The chain combines TRBV7-2 with TRBJ1-6; 10 bases match TRBD1. Germline V CDR1 and CDR2: SGHTA, FQGNSA. V gave up 7 bases and J gave up 8 bases; unmatched junction bases: 8. The CDR3 has 15 amino acids. CDR3 DNA sequence: TGTGCCAGCAAGCAGACAGGGGGCATCGATTCACCCCTCCACTTT. Translating gives CASKQTGGIDSPLHF.

In the case of this clone: Other DNA variants within this sample encode the same CDR3. The chain links TRBV5-1 to TRBJ1-3; perhaps TRBD1 as D (6 bases). The CDR3 runs 15 residues. V lost 3 bases to trimming and J lost 0 bases, with 10 bases between them. Germline lookup yields CDR1 SGHRS and CDR2 YFSETQ. CDR3 in DNA: TGCGCCAGCAGCTCAGGACAGATCTCTGGAAACACCATATATTTT. Its translation: CASSSGQISGNTIYF.

The chain couples TRBV30 to TRBJ1-2; 9 bases are shared with TRBD1. CDR3 size: 13 residues. J gave up 8 bases and V 8 bases, and 12 bases lay outside the gene matches. Germline lookup yields CDR1 GTSNPN and CDR2 SVGIG (reference sequence). CDR3 sequence reads: CAQMTGTGKGYTF. For the CDR3, the DNA is TGTGCCCAAATGACCGGGACAGGGAAGGGCTACACCTTC.

This clone has only one observation. V gene TRBV9 combines with J gene TRBJ2-2; a possible D gene is TRBD2 (5 bases). V lost 1 base and J 1 base, leaving 11 bases between the germline ends. Germline V gene data show CDR1 as SGDLS and CDR2 as YYNGEE. The CDR3 runs 16 residues. CDR3 sequence (DNA): TGTGCCAGCAGCGTAAGTGTTGAGGGGAACACCGGGGAGCTGTTTTTT. It is translated as CASSVSVEGNTGELFF.

The chain uses TRBV5-1 and TRBJ2-5; D is uncertain. Germline CDR1 and CDR2: SGHRS and YFSETQ. The CDR3 spans 15 residues. The V gene lost 1 base and the J gene lost 1 base, with 11 bases spanning the gap. The CDR3 sequence: CASSLQVQAQETQYF. The CDR3 nucleotides read TGCGCCAGCAGCTTGCAGGTCCAGGCCCAAGAGACCCAGTACTTC.

This chain connects TRBV5-6 to TRBJ2-2; D gene unclear. CDR1 SGHDT and CDR2 YYEEEE come from the germline V gene. Trimming stripped 1 base from V and 0 bases from J, with 10 bases between. The CDR3 runs to 16 residues. The CDR3 coding sequence is TGTGCCAGCAGCTTGCGGCGGTCCGCGAACACCGGGGAGCTGTTTTTT. It yields the protein CASSLRRSANTGELFF.

This clone showed up just once. V usage is TRBV2 and J usage is TRBJ2-7; perhaps D is TRBD1 or TRBD2 (7 bases each). The CDR3 length is 14 residues. Trimming removed 4 bases from V and 4 bases from J, with 14 bases in between. Germline V gives CDR1 SNHLY, CDR2 FYNNEI. This CDR3 is CASSGGGGRYEQYF. DNA of the CDR3: TGTGCCAGCAGTGGGGGAGGGGGCAGGTACGAGCAGTACTTC.

The V gene is TRBV5-1, the J gene TRBJ1-3; D is possibly TRBD1 (6 bases). Trimming took 4 bases from V and 2 from J, leaving 16 bases between them. Germline CDR1 and CDR2: SGHRS and YFSETQ. The CDR3 is 16 amino acids. CDR3 sequence reads: CASSPFGGATGNTIYF. The CDR3 region has the DNA TGCGCCAGCAGCCCCTTTGGGGGGGCGACTGGAAACACCATATATTTT.

V and J are TRBV30 and TRBJ2-1; the match to TRBD2 covers 11 bases. J gave up 2 bases and V 0 bases, and 6 bases lay outside the gene matches. CDR3 length equals 17 residues. Germline lookup yields CDR1 GTSNPN and CDR2 SVGIG (reference sequence). Here the CDR3 DNA reads TGTGCCTGGAGTGTCTCCAGGACTAGCGGGCCCTACAATGAGCAGTTCTTC. This sequence encodes CAWSVSRTSGPYNEQFF. Filled out from reference TRBV30 and TRBJ2-1, the complete variable domain reads SQTIHQWPATLVQPVGSPLSLECTVEGTSNPNLYWYRQAAGRGLQLLFYSVGIGQISSEVPQNLSASRPQDRQFILSSKKLLLSDSGFYLCAWSVSRTSGPYNEQFFGPGTRLTVL.

This sequence joins TRBV29-1 and TRBJ2-1; maybe TRBD1 (5 bases). The CDR3 length is 13 residues. Trimming took 5 bases from V and 4 from J, leaving 12 bases between them. CDR1 and CDR2 (germline): SQVTM, ANQGSEA. The CDR3 coding sequence is TGCAGCGTTTTAGGGCAGGGTTACAATGAGCAGTTCTTC. Translating it yields CSVLGQGYNEQFF.